This T cell receptor beta chain comes out of a study of cytomegalovirus exposure and HLA in healthy donors. Researchers ran the PCR with 60 Vbeta and 13 Jbeta primers. Libraries were prepared by immunoSEQ multiplex PCR; TCRdb keeps only in-frame clonotypes and omits some of them. Among approximately 38,000 clones listed, roughly 84% were seen once. Germline assignment: CDR1 SGHVS and CDR2 FQNEAQ. This CDR3 has 15 amino acids. Trimming took 3 bases from V and 0 from J, leaving 9 bases between them. In regard to this clone: The antigen is not known.

Overall study findings and caveats: TCR beta chains associated with HLA were, in a later analysis, more clonally expanded than equally common others. Confirmation in vitro established that a few CMV-associated chains were specific for CMV antigens. Fewer N-insertions than the approximately 700-donor mean were reportedly shown by an Asian-associated ancestry cluster in a later analysis.

The V call is TRBV7-8, the J call TRBJ2-1; D is undetermined. Sequencing was done on a sample of PBMCs. The source is a woman between 18 and 30 years old in good health and CMV-seronegative. CDR3 nucleotide sequence: TGTGCCAGCAGCTTTTGGGCGAGCTCCTACAATGAGCAGTTCTTC. This translates into CASSFWASSYNEQFF.